This T cell receptor beta chain comes out of a study of OX40 agonist ivuxolimab in advanced cancers. The study's findings and limits: The study found among the lowest clonal expansion in partial responders at 0.1-3.0 mg/kg.

Assay used: immunoSEQ multiplex PCR; TCRdb lists only in-frame clones, some missing. The sample records about 69,000 clones, roughly nine tenths being singletons. Note on this clone: Its antigen remains unidentified.

The CDR3 runs to 16 residues. Germline V gene lookup returns CDR1 MGHRA and CDR2 YSYEKL. Trimming pared 4 bases from V and 8 bases from J, leaving 21 bases between. This sample comprised CD4+ or CD8+ T cells sorted from blood, obtained in a trial of the OX40 agonist ivuxolimab. The sequence came from an adult with an advanced solid tumor such as melanoma, head and neck, liver or kidney cancer. The chain links TRBV4-1 to TRBJ2-1; no definite D call. Written as DNA, the CDR3 is TGCGCCAGCAGCCCTAGGACGATCCCCACCCTCGATGAGCAGTTCTTC. Its protein product is CASSPRTIPTLDEQFF.